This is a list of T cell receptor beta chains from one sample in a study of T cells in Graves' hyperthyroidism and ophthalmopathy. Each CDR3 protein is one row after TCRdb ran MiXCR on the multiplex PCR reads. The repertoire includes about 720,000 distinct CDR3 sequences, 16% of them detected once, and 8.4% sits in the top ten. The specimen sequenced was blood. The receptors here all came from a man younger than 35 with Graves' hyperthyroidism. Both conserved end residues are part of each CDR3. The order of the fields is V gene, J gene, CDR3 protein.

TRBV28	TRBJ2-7	CASRRGGRHEQYF
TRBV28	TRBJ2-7	CASNPGDSYEQYF
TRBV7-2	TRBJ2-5	CASSGSGHLGETQYF
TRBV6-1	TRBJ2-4	CASSERQGGGEGLKNIQYF
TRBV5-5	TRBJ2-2	CASSSGGVNTGELFF
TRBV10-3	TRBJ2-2	CAISGRTGFGGELFF
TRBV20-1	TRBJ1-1	CSARDIGAGDTEAFF
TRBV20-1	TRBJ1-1	CSARGTAEAFF
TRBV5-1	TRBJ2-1	CASSGRDRIISYNEQFF
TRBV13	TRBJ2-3	CASSRTGTGTDTQYF
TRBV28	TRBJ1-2	CASSLGQVSYGYTF
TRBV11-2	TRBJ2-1	CASSAGSGSYNEQFF
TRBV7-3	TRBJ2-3	CASSPGDRGGDTQYF
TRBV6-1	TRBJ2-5	CASMGTQETQYF
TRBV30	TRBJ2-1	CAWTSGSNEQFF
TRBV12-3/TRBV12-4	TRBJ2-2	CASSFLQGNTGELFF
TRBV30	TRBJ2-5	CAWSPDRVSGETQYF
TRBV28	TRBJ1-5	CASSLLRGQPQHF
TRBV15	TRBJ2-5	CATSRDKARKSQETQYF
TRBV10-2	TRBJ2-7	CASGRALIYEQYF
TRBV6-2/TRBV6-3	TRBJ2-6	CASISAGILSGANVLTF
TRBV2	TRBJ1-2	CATDEPDRPLGYTF
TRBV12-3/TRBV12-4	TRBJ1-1	CASSLDPFLGGQGGMNTEAFF
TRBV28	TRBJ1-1	CASSYRGLVTEAFF
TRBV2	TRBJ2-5	CASNKDIYQETQYF
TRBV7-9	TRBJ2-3	CASSRAGEVDTQYF
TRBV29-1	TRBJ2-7	CSVPTGVNEQYF
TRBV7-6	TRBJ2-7	CASSLDPSSEQYF
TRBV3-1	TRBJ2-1	CASSQEGGYYNEQFF
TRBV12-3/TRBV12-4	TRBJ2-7	CASRGTGGGYEQYF
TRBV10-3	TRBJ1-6	CAIAAGFNSPLHF
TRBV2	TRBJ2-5	CAIRGETQYF
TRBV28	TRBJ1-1	CASMRPAEAFF
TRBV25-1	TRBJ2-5	CASSTIQSGTQETQYF
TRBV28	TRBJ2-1	CASSFDRGSNNEQFF
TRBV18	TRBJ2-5	CASSPPLRVQETQYF
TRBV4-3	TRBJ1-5	CASSQGTGGRNQPQHF
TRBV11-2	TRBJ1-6	CASRALGAPLHF
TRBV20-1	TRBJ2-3	CSAPPRRGGTDTQYF
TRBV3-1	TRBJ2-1	CASSQSRGEQFF
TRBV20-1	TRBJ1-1	CSAGLPGQGATEAFF
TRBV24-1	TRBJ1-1	CATSDTDSGPYTEAFF
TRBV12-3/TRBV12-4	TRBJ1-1	CASTSPGPTAEAFF
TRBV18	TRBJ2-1	CASSPVESREQFF
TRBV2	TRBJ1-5	CASRGDGDQPQHF
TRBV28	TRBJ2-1	CASSPRTSGANEQFF
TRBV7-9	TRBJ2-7	CASSYNPGLLEQYF
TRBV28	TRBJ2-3	CASSPPWDTQYF
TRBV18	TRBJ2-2	CASSQSNGELFF
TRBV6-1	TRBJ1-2	CASTARGDYGYTF